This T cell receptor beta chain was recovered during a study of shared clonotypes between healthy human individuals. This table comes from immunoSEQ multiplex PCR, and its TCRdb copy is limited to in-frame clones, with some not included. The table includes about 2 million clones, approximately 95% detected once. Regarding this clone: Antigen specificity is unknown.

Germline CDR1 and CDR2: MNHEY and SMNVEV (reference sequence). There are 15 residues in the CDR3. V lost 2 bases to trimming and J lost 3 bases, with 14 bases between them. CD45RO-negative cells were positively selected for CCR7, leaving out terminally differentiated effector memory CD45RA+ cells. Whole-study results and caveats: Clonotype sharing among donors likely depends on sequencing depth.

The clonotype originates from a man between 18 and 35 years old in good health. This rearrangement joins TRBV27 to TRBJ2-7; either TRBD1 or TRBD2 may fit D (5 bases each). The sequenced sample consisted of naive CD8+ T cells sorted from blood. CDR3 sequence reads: CASSLGDPTHYEQYF. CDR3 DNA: TGTGCCAGCAGTTTAGGGGACCCGACACACTACGAGCAGTACTTC.